The entry below gives a single TCR beta chain sequence along with its context. The target antigen is unknown. Germline V CDR1 and CDR2: SGHTA, FQGNSA. The CDR3 sequence is 16 residues long. The V and J ends lost 5 bases and 5 bases, in that order; junction bases with no gene match: 8. The data derive from a study of cytomegalovirus exposure and HLA in healthy donors. General observations from the study: Researchers reported that a few CMV-associated chains were confirmed in vitro as CMV antigen-specific. Presence/absence comparisons presumed near-even sequencing depth among donors.

This PCR relied on a set of 60 Vbeta primers and 13 Jbeta primers. The protocol was immunoSEQ multiplex PCR, while the TCRdb copy is restricted to in-frame clones and leaves out a portion. The data contain about 62,000 clones, around 80% of them seen just once; the ten biggest clones take up approximately 9.8%. The clonotype was recovered from a man between 40 and 49 years old in good health and CMV-seronegative. V gene TRBV7-2 combines with J gene TRBJ2-2; 10 nucleotides match TRBD2. Input material: PBMCs. CDR3 DNA sequence: TGTGCCAGCAGCACGCCGGGACTAGCGAGGACCGGGGAGCTGTTTTTT. This sequence encodes CASSTPGLARTGELFF.